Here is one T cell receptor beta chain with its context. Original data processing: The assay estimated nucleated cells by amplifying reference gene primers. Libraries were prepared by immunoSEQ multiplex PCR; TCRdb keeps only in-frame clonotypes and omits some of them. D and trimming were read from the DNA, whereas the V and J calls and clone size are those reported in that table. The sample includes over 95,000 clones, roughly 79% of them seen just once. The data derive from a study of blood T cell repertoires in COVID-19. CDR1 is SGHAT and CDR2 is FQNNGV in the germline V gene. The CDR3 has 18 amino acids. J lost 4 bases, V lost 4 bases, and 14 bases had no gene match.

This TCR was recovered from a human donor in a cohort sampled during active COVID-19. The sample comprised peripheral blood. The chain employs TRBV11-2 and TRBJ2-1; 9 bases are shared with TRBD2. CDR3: CASSSPRGSGSTYNEQFF. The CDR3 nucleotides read TGTGCCAGCAGCTCCCCGAGGGGTAGCGGGAGTACGTACAATGAGCAGTTCTTC. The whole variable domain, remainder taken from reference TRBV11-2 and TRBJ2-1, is EAGVAQSPRYKIIEKRQSVAFWCNPISGHATLYWYQQILGQGPKLLIQFQNNGVVDDSQLPKDRFSAERLKGVDSTLKIQPAKLEDSAVYLCASSSPRGSGSTYNEQFFGPGTRLTVL.